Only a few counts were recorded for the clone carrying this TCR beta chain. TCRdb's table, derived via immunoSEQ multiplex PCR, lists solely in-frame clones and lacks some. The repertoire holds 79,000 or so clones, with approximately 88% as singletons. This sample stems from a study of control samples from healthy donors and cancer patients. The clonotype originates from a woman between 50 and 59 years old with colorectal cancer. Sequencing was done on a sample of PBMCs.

The DNA of the CDR3 is TGTGCCAGCAGCCCGGGTGTTGGAAACACCATATATTTT. It yields the protein CASSPGVGNTIYF. The chain is built from TRBV6-5 and TRBJ1-3, with no clear D. This CDR3 is 13 amino acids long. Germline CDR1 is MNHEY and CDR2 is SVGAGI. V was cut by 6 bases and J by 3 bases, with 9 bases left in between.